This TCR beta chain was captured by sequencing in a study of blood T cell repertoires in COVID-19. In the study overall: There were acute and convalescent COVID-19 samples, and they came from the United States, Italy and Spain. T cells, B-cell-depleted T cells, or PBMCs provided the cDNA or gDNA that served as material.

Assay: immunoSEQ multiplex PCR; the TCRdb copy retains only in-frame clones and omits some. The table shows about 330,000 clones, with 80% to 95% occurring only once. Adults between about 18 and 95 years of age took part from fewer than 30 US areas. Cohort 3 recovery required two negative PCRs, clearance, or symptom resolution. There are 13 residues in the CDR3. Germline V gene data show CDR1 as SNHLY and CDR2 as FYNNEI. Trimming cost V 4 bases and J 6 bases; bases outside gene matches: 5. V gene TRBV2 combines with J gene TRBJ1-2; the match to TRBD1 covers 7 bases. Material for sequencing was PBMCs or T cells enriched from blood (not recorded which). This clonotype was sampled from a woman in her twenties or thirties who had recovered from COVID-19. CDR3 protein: CASSGQGSDGYTF. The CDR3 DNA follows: TGTGCCAGCAGTGGACAGGGAAGCGATGGCTACACCTTC.